This T cell receptor beta chain is from a study of blood T cells in healthy people across ages (dated by TCRdb to about 2015). Broadly, across the study: In model experiments, template switching captured roughly one uniquely barcoded TCR beta cDNA molecule for every two T cells. The study measured age-related changes in TCR beta repertoire diversity using deep sequencing normalized with unique cDNA molecular identifiers. Four age groups were formed from the donors: young (average approximately 15 years), middle-aged (more than 35), aged (roughly 59) and long-lived (approximately 78). To avoid experimental bias, donors of different ages were distributed randomly across sequencing lanes. For two donors (one aged 18 to 30 and one aged 80 or older), the study analyzed two additional independent replicas of 1 million unique cDNA reads from the same blood draw.

At the junction V is shortened by 7 bases and J by 7 bases, with 16 bases in between. The CDR3 spans 13 residues, from the cysteine through the phenylalanine. The CDR3 DNA has 39 bases and is translated from base 1. The germline V gene supplies CDR1 MNHEY and CDR2 SVGAGI. About this clonotype itself: Its binding antigen is unknown. No much larger clone is present one base from it, and per-base qualities are unavailable.

Points the paper makes about the study in general: Estimates of total diversity from one million sequenced T cells were regarded as lower bounds and underestimates. Compared with the aged group, the long-lived group had more naive CD4+ T cells, fewer expanded clones and increased TCR diversity, suggesting age selection. The CMV infection status of donors was not known, potentially confounding age-related changes in expanded clonotypes. Observed TCR beta diversity per million T cells fell roughly linearly with age, and a significant reduction was already apparent by age roughly 40. Since profiling was done on bulk unsorted PBMCs, naive and antigen-experienced compartments could not be conclusively compared. A strong correlation was found between observed TCR beta diversity and the percentage of naive T cells measured by flow cytometry.

Systemically healthy Caucasian individuals from Russia, over 30 in total and aged about 6 to 90 years, were included as donors. Approximately 9.3 milliliters of peripheral blood were collected from each donor into EDTA-treated Vacutainer tubes. Ficoll-Paque density-gradient centrifugation was used to isolate PBMCs, with at least 6.5 million per sample. Total RNA, at least 6 micrograms per sample, was extracted from PBMCs with Trizol reagent. For every donor, flow cytometry on a PBMC aliquot measured the percentage of naive CD45RAhigh/CD27high T cells. The library was made by 5' RACE. Sequenced on an Illumina HiSeq 2500. The second PCR ran for about 6 to 12 cycles and used a J-beta primer mix along with a sample-barcoded 5' primer. A unique molecular identifier was introduced onto each TCR beta cDNA molecule by a template-switch 5' adaptor carrying 12 random nucleotides. Each sample yielded at least 3 million CDR3-containing paired-end reads. The Mint cDNA synthesis kit, primed by a TRBC-specific oligonucleotide, was used to synthesize first-strand cDNA from all RNA. Following uracil-DNA glycosylase treatment, all cDNA underwent a first 18-cycle PCR with the universal primers M1SS and BC2_uni_R. The original pipeline was this. For normalization, 1 million high-quality reads, each with a distinct molecular identifier, were randomly selected from each sample. Instead of being binned into consensus sequences, reads that shared molecular identifiers were thrown out. MiTCR, run with a Q25 quality threshold and the strictest error-elimination algorithm, handled CDR3 identification, clonotype clustering and error correction. Lower-bound total TCR beta diversity was estimated with a nonparametric unseen species model using Euler transformation. The public reads were reanalyzed by TCRdb: fastp trimming at Q25, MiXCR alignment, in-frame beta chains only. Rows are combined by CDR3 protein, so each entry shows the most common genes and DNA. The V and J calls were not made by the authors but by TCRdb's processing. The sample has over 1,300,000 distinct CDR3 sequences on record, roughly 64% of them singletons. The ten top clones hold about 6.7% of the sample.

The V gene is TRBV6-5 and the J gene is TRBJ1-2; the D gene is perhaps TRBD1, on 5 matching bases. Material for sequencing was blood. The source is a man aged 18 to 29 in good health. In nucleotides, the sequence is TGTGCCAGCACCTCGGGGCAGGGCACTGGCTACACCTTC. Its protein is CASTSGQGTGYTF.